The TCR beta chain described here comes from a study of CD8+CD57+ T cells in acquired aplastic anemia. Study-wide background: The study obtained an average of around 3.4 ug of DNA from sorted CD4+ and CD8+ cells.

This CDR3 comprises 15 residues. CDR1 and CDR2 (germline): MGHDK, SYGVNS. Trimming removed 7 bases at V and 5 bases at J, with 15 bases between. Those patients picked for sequencing had displayed CD8+CD57+ cell expansion on flow cytometry. As concerns this clonotype: Antigen specificity is unknown.

Genomic DNA provided the template from which TCR beta VDJ and CDR3 profiles were obtained. TCRdb fed the reads into MiXCR, producing one record per CDR3 protein. The table lists 400,000 to 600,000 distinct CDR3 sequences, less than 35% of them singletons. Findings and caveats of the study: No significant patient-versus-control difference appeared in CD8+ Simpson's diversity.

The sample comprised sorted CD4+, CD8+, or CD8+CD57+ T cells (not recorded which) from PBMCs. The chain has TRBV25-1 and TRBJ1-6, with D perhaps matching TRBD1 (6 bases). This clonotype was sampled from a human donor with aplastic anemia. CDR3 protein: CASIQTGTNNSPLHF. CDR3 bases: TGTGCCAGCATCCAAACAGGGACAAATAATTCACCCCTCCACTTT.